The present T cell receptor (beta chain) was sequenced within a study of regulatory dendritic cells for organ transplantation (dated by TCRdb to the late 2010s). With regard to the full study: To make regulatory dendritic cells, monocytes were cultured with vitamin D3 on days 0 and 4 and with IL-10 on day 4. On day 6, LPS was added to the DC cultures to test how the DCs responded to a strong maturation-inducing agent. Before and after allostimulation with regulatory or mature dendritic cells, TCRbeta repertoires were sequenced from sorted naive and memory CD4+ and CD8+ T cells. General conclusions and limits of the study: Sequencing was done in only two subjects, and the authors reported considerable heterogeneity between individuals in the alloreactive memory CD8+ T cell pool. Naive CD4+ and CD8+ T cells showed highly diverse repertoires, whereas memory cells were less diverse and memory CD8+ cells were the most oligoclonal. Among the resting subsets, the most alloreactive TCR clonotypes were found in memory CD8+ T cells. Expansion of memory CD8+ clones was induced by allostimulation in both subjects, but more limited expansion appeared to be induced by regulatory dendritic cells than by mature dendritic cells.

Sorted T cell subsets were CFSE-labeled and co-cultured for under 6 days with allogeneic regulatory or mature dendritic cells at a 1:10 DC:T ratio. FACS was used to sort naive T cells as CD45RA+ cells and memory T cells as CD45RO+ CD4+ or CD8+ cells. T cells for TCR sequencing came from two healthy control subjects. The Qiagen DNeasy Blood & Tissue Kit was used to extract genomic DNA. Taken from the germline V gene (reference sequence), the CDR1 and CDR2 loops are MNHEY and SMNVEV. The CDR3 goes from the cysteine to the phenylalanine over 14 residues. The retained sequence is limited to the CDR3, 42 bases, with the frame set at the first base. After removal of 4 bases from V and 6 bases from J, the junction retains 5 bases not matched to a gene. A multiplexed two-step PCR with Vbeta-specific forward primers and Jbeta-specific reverse primers was used to amplify the TCRbeta CDR3 regions. Through the immunoSEQ service, the TCRbeta libraries were run on an Illumina instrument for sequencing. The authors' pipeline ran thus. IMGT annotation was used to assign V, D and J genes, and synthetic CDR3 analogues were used to correct the counts for multiplex PCR bias. Repertoire clonality was computed in the immunoSEQ Analyzer as one minus normalized Shannon entropy. Fisher's exact test with Benjamini-Hochberg false discovery rate control was used to define clonal expansion, with two-tailed P<0.01. TCRdb re-hosts the immuneACCESS table, in-frame sequences only. Its copies lack some clones; in the studies checked, an unresolved V gene accounts for under half of them, and the cause for the rest is not known. V, J and clone size were drawn from that table, and D and trimming were deduced from the DNA. In this sample the table shows about 20,000 clones, approximately 85% of which occur a single time. Jointly, the top ten make up about 0.68% of the sample.

Of note for this clone: The target of this receptor is not known. No base qualities exist here, and no much larger clone lies one base off it.

Sample: naive CD4+ T cells from blood cultured with regulatory dendritic cells. What the cell subset or site label conveys for this sample: CD45RA+ naive T cells. The TCR was taken from a human donor in good health. The chain is encoded by TRBV27 joined to TRBJ2-7; TRBD2 matches 11 bases in the middle. The encoded CDR3 is CASSSTSGVIEQYF. The DNA reads TGTGCCAGCAGTTCGACTAGCGGGGTCATCGAGCAGTACTTC.